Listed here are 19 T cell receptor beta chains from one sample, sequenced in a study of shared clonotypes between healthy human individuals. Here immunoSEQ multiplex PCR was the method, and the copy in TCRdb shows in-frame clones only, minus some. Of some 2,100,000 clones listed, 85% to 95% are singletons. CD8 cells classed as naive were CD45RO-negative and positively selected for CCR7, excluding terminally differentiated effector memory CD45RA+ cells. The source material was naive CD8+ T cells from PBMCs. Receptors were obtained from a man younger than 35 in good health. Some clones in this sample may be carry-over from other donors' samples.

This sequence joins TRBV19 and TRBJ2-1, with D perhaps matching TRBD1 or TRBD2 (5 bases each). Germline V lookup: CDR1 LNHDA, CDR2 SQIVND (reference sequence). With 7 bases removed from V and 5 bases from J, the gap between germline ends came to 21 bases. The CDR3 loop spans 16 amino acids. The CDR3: CASTPPRGYLNNEQFF. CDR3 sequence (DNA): TGTGCCAGTACCCCTCCGAGGGGCTATTTAAACAATGAGCAGTTCTTC.

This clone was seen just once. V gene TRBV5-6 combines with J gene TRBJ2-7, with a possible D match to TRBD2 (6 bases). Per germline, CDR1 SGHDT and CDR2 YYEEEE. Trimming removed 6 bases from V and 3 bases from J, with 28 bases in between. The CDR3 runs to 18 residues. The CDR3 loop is CASTLGSRLGGKFYEQYF. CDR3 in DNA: TGTGCCAGCACCCTTGGAAGTCGTTTGGGAGGCAAATTCTACGAGCAGTACTTC. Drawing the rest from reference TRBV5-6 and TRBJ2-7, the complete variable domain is DAGVTQSPTHLIKTRGQQVTLRCSPKSGHDTVSWYQQALGQGPQFIFQYYEEEERQRGNFPDRFSGHQFPNYSSELNVNALLLGDSALYLCASTLGSRLGGKFYEQYFGPGTRLTVT.

The CDR3 bases are TGTGCCAGCAGTCATGGACAGGGCGGCCGGGAAAAACTGTTTTTT. Translated, it gives CASSHGQGGREKLFF. The chain joins TRBV7-9 to TRBJ1-4, with 8 bases identical to TRBD1. In germline, CDR1 is SEHNR, CDR2 FQNEAQ (reference sequence). V lost 6 bases, J lost 8 bases, and 11 bases stayed unmatched. The CDR3 runs to 15 residues.

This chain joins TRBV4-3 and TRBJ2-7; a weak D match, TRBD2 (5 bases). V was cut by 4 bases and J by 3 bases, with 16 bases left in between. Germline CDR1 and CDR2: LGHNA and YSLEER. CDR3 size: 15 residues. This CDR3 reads CASSPSRGAGYEQYF. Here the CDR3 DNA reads TGCGCCAGCAGCCCTTCCCGGGGAGCAGGCTACGAGCAGTACTTC.

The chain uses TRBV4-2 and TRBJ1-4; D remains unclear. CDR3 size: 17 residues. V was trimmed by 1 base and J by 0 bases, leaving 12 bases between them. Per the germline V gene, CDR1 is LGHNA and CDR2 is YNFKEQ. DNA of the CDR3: TGTGCCAGCAGCCAAGGTGGGCCGGTTGCAACTAATGAAAAACTGTTTTTT. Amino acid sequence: CASSQGGPVATNEKLFF.

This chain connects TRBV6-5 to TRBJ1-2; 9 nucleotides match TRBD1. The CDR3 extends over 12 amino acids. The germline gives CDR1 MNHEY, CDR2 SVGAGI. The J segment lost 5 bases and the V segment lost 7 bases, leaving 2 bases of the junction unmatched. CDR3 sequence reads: CASTGTGYGYTF. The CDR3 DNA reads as TGTGCCAGCACCGGGACAGGGTATGGCTACACCTTC.

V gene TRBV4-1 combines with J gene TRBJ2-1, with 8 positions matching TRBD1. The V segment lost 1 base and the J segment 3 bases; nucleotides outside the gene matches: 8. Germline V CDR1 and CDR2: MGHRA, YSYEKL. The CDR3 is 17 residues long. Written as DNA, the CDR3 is TGCGCCAGCAGCCAAGCCCCGCAGGGGGCTTTCTACAATGAGCAGTTCTTC. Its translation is CASSQAPQGAFYNEQFF.

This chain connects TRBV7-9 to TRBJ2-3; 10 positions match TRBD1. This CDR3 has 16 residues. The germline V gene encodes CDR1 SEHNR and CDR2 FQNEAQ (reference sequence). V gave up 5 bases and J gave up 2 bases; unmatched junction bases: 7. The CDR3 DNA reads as TGTGCCAGCAGCCCGGGGACAGGGGTCGTCACAGATACGCAGTATTTT. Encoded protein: CASSPGTGVVTDTQYF.

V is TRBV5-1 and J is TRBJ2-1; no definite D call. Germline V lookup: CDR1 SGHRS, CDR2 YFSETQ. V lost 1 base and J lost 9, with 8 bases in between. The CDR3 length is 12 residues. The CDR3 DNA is TGCGCCAGCAGCTTGAGCAGTGGTGAGCAGTTCTTC. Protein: CASSLSSGEQFF.

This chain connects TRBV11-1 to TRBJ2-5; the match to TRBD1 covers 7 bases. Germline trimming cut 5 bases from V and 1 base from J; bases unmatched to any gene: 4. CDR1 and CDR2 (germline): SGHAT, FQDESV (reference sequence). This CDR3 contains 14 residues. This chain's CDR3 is CASSTRDSQETQYF. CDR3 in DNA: TGTGCCAGCAGCACTCGGGACAGCCAAGAGACCCAGTACTTC.

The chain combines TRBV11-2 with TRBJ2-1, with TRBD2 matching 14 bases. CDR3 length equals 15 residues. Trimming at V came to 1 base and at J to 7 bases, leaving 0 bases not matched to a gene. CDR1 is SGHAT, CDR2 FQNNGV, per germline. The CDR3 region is CASSLGTSGRNEQFF. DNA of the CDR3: TGTGCCAGCAGCTTAGGGACTAGCGGGAGGAATGAGCAGTTCTTC.

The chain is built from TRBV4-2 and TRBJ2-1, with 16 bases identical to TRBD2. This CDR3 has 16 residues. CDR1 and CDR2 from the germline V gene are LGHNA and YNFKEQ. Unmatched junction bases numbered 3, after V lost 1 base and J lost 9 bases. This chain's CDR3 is CASSQAGLAGGGEQFF. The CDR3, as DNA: TGTGCCAGCAGCCAAGCGGGACTAGCGGGAGGGGGTGAGCAGTTCTTC.

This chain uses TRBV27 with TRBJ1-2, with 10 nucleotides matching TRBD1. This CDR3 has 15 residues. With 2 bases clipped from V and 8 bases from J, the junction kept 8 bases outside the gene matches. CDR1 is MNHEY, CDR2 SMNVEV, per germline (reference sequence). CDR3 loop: CASSLGTGDSAGYTF. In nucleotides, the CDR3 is TGTGCCAGCAGTTTAGGGACAGGGGACAGCGCAGGCTACACCTTC.

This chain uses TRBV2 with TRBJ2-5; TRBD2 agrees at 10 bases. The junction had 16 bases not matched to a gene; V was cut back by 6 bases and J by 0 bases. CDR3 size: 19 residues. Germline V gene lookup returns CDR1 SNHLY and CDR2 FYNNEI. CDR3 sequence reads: CASSPSSGRLTWYQETQYF. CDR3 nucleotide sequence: TGTGCCAGCAGCCCTAGTAGCGGGAGGCTGACTTGGTACCAAGAGACCCAGTACTTC.

DNA for the CDR3: TGTGCCAGCAGCCCGGGTGTAGGGGTTAACAATGAGCAGTTCTTC. It translates to CASSPGVGVNNEQFF. This sequence joins TRBV28 and TRBJ2-1, with TRBD1 as a possible D gene (5 bases). Looked up from germline, CDR1 is MDHEN and CDR2 is SYDVKM. V was trimmed by 6 bases and J by 5 bases, leaving 17 bases between them. The CDR3 is made up of 15 amino acids.

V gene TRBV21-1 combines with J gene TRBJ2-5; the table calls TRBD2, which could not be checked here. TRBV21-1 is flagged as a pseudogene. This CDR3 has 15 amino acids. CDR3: CASRDGTPGRETQYF. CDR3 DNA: TGTGCCAGCAGAGACGGGACCCCCGGGAGGGAGACCCAGTACTTC.

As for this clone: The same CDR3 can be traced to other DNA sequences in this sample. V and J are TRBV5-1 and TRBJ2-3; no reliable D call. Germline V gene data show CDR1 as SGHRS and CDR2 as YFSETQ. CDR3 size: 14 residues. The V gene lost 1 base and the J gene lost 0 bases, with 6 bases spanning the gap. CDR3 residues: CASSLSGSTDTQYF. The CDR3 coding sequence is TGCGCCAGCAGCTTGTCGGGCAGCACAGATACGCAGTATTTT.

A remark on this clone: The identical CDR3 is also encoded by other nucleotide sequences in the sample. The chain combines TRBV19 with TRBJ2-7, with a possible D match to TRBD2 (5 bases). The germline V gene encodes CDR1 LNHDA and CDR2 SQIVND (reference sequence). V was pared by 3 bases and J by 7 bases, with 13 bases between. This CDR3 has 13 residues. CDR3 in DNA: TGTGCCAGTAGTATCGTCCTAGCCGGGGAGCAGTACTTC. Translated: CASSIVLAGEQYF.

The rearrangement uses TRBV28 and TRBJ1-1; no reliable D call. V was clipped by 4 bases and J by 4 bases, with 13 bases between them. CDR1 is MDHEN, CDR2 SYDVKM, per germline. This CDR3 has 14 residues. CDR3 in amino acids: CASSSPGGSTEAFF. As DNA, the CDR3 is TGTGCCAGCAGTTCCCCAGGAGGTAGCACTGAAGCTTTCTTT. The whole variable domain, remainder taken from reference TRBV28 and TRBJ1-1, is DVKVTQSSRYLVKRTGEKVFLECVQDMDHENMFWYRQDPGLGLRLIYFSYDVKMKEKGDIPEGYSVSREKKERFSLILESASTNQTSMYLCASSSPGGSTEAFFGQGTRLTVV.